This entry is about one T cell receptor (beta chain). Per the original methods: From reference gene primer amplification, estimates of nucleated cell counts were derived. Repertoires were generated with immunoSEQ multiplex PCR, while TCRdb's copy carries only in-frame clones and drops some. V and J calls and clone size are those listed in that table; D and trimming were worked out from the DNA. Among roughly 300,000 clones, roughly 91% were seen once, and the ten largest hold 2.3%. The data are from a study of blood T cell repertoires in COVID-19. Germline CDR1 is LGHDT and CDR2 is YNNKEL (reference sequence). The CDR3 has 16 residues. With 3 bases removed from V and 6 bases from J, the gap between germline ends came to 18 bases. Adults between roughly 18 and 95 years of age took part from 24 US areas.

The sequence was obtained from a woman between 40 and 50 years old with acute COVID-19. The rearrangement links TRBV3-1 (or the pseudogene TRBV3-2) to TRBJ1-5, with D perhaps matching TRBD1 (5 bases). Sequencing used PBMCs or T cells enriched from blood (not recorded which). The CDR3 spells CASSQTSGVRGQPQHF. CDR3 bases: TGTGCCAGCAGCCAGACATCGGGGGTCCGGGGTCAGCCCCAGCATTTT.